One TCR beta chain is described in this entry. No antigen is known for it. CDR1 and CDR2 from the germline V gene are SEHNR and FQNEAQ (reference sequence). Trimming took 4 bases from V and 4 from J, leaving 10 bases between them. This CDR3 has 13 residues. The source of the sample is a study of cytomegalovirus exposure and HLA in healthy donors. Overall study context: Approximately 81% of roughly 400 genotyped donors fell in the Caucasian-associated ancestry cluster.

Study-level points and caveats: With further analysis later on, most CMV-associated TCR beta chains appeared HLA-restricted.

The PCR used 60 Vbeta and 13 Jbeta primers. As originally analysed: There were around 80 million unique TCR beta chains by a later count, and around 10 million of them were shared. The method was immunoSEQ multiplex PCR; TCRdb's version includes in-frame clones alone and lacks a portion of them. V, J and clone size reflect that table, while D and trimming were determined from the DNA. The sample records 150,000 to 200,000 clones, 68% being singletons. Samples came from healthy bone marrow donors. The receptor's source is a man between 50 and 59 years old in good health and CMV-seronegative. This chain links TRBV7-9 with TRBJ1-2; D perhaps matches TRBD1 (6 bases). Sequencing was performed on PBMCs. The CDR3 loop is CASSSTGPYGYTF. The CDR3 nucleotides are TGTGCCAGCAGCTCGACAGGTCCCTATGGCTACACCTTC.